Below, 27 T cell receptor beta chains from the same sample are listed, as sequenced in a study of spatial heterogeneity in lung cancer. Regarding the study as a whole: Expanded alpha and beta TCR counts within tumors tracked tumor mutation counts.

TCRdb fed the 5' RACE reads into MiXCR, producing one record per CDR3 protein. The sample comprises 600 to 850 distinct CDR3 sequences, 14% of which are singletons, and approximately 24% rests with the top ten. Time point given: sample taken at primary tumor resection. No antigen has been identified for these receptors. The sequencing used lung tumor tissue, collected at surgery. The receptor source for this set is a male donor with early-stage non-small cell lung cancer.

In this sample, this clonotype is large. The rearrangement uses TRBV5-1 and TRBJ1-1; a possible D gene is TRBD1 (6 bases). The V end lost 4 bases, the J end lost 5 bases, and 9 bases lay between the germline ends. Germline V gene lookup returns CDR1 SGHRS and CDR2 YFSETQ. The CDR3 totals 12 residues. The CDR3 loop reads CASSLGQTEAFF. In DNA form, the CDR3 reads TGCGCCAGCAGCCTTGGACAGACTGAAGCTTTCTTT.

The chain employs TRBV7-8 and TRBJ1-2, with D unclear. The V and J ends lost 2 bases and 9 bases respectively, with 13 bases between them. CDR3 length: 13 amino acids. Germline V CDR1 and CDR2: SGHVS, FQNEAQ. This chain's CDR3 is CASSLSTSGSYTF. The CDR3 region has the DNA TGTGCCAGCAGCTTATCCACCTCTGGAAGCTACACCTTC.

The gene calls are TRBV29-1 and TRBJ2-3; D unresolved. The CDR3 has 13 amino acids. CDR1 is SQVTM, CDR2 ANQGSEA, per germline. V was trimmed by 2 bases and J by 2 bases, leaving 8 bases between them. The CDR3 DNA is TGCAGCGTTGAATACGCCGACACAGATACGCAGTATTTT. It specifies CSVEYADTDTQYF.

In this sample, this clonotype is large. This sequence joins TRBV3-1 and TRBJ2-7; D might be TRBD2 (6 bases). V was shortened by 0 bases and J by 7 bases, with 16 bases between the two germline ends. The CDR3 has 15 residues. Germline assignment: CDR1 LGHDT and CDR2 YNNKEL (reference sequence). CDR3 nucleotides: TGTGCCAGCAGCCAAGATTTCCAGGAGGAGGGGGAGCAGTACTTC. As protein: CASSQDFQEEGEQYF.

By sample fraction, this clonotype is large. J is TRBJ2-5 and V is TRBV2; 9 nucleotides line up with TRBD1. This CDR3 has 15 amino acids. The V gene end was trimmed by 3 bases and the J gene end by 5 bases; junction bases not matched to a gene: 7. Germline assignment: CDR1 SNHLY and CDR2 FYNNEI. CDR3 sequence: CASSDDTGTGETQYF. The CDR3 DNA follows: TGTGCCAGCAGTGATGACACCGGGACAGGGGAGACCCAGTACTTC.

This clonotype was observed a few times. The chain joins TRBV19 to TRBJ2-3; 8 nucleotides agree with TRBD2. The CDR3 extends over 14 amino acids. CDR1 and CDR2 (germline): LNHDA, SQIVND (reference sequence). V gave up 4 bases and J gave up 4 bases; unmatched junction bases: 4. CDR3 residues: CASSNAGGPDTQYF. The CDR3 region has the DNA TGTGCCAGTAGTAACGCGGGAGGCCCAGATACGCAGTATTTT.

This clonotype was observed a few times. This chain uses TRBV27 with TRBJ1-2; D ambiguous. Germline loops: CDR1 MNHEY, CDR2 SMNVEV (reference sequence). The germline V and J ends were trimmed by 2 bases and 2 bases, with 6 bases remaining between them. The CDR3 spans 13 residues. The CDR3 spells CASSLGNNYGYTF. The CDR3 DNA reads as TGTGCCAGCAGTTTAGGGAACAACTATGGCTACACCTTC.

This clonotype is large in the sample. The genes are TRBV19 and TRBJ1-5; 10 bases line up with TRBD1. CDR3 size: 16 residues. Germline values: CDR1 LNHDA, CDR2 SQIVND (reference sequence). V gave up 7 bases and J gave up 6 bases; unmatched junction bases: 12. DNA of the CDR3: TGTGCCAGTAAGGTTGGGGACAGGGGAATAGGTCAGCCCCAGCATTTT. Protein: CASKVGDRGIGQPQHF. Full variable domain (rest looked up from reference TRBV19 and TRBJ1-5): DGGITQSPKYLFRKEGQNVTLSCEQNLNHDAMYWYRQDPGQGLRLIYYSQIVNDFQKGDIAEGYSVSREKKESFPLTVTSAQKNPTAFYLCASKVGDRGIGQPQHFGDGTRLSIL.

In its sample, this clonotype ranks as large. V gene TRBV18 combines with J gene TRBJ1-1; D not resolved. CDR3 length: 13 amino acids. V lost 5 bases and J 1 base, leaving 8 bases between the germline ends. The germline CDR1 and CDR2 sequences are KGHSH and LQKENI. The chain's CDR3 is CASSTTRNTEAFF. The CDR3 nucleotides are TGTGCCAGCTCAACTACAAGGAACACTGAAGCTTTCTTT.

In this sample, this clonotype turned up a few times. V gene TRBV5-1 combines with J gene TRBJ2-4; 9 bases align to TRBD1. The CDR3 covers 14 residues. The germline V gene has CDR1 SGHRS and CDR2 YFSETQ. V gave up 0 bases and J gave up 6 bases; unmatched junction bases: 1. The chain's CDR3 is CASSLGQGVNIQYF. As DNA, the CDR3 is TGCGCCAGCAGCTTGGGACAGGGGGTAAACATTCAGTACTTC.

The CDR3 region is CASSEGGRRVRETQYF. CDR3 nucleotides: TGTGCCAGCAGCGAAGGGGGCAGGAGGGTCCGAGAGACCCAGTACTTC. The chain couples TRBV7-2 to TRBJ2-5; possibly TRBD1 for D (7 bases). V lost 5 bases and J lost 4, with 20 bases in between. Germline CDR1 and CDR2: SGHTA and FQGNSA. This CDR3 has 16 amino acids.

Turning to this clonotype: Relative to the germline gene, one junction end is altered; a read error may explain this. The V call is TRBV30, the J call TRBJ1-5; the D gene is possibly TRBD1 (5 bases). The germline V gene encodes CDR1 GTSNPN and CDR2 SVGIG (reference sequence). This CDR3 region has 15 residues. This CDR3 is CTWSSTGVGNQPQHF. The CDR3, as DNA: TGTACCTGGAGTTCAACGGGGGTAGGCAATCAGCCCCAGCATTTT.

A few counts support this clonotype. This chain connects TRBV10-3 to TRBJ2-3; 7 bases map to TRBD1. The germline V gene encodes CDR1 ENHRY and CDR2 SYGVKD. After removal of 3 bases from V and 4 bases from J, the junction contained 4 bases not matched to a gene. The CDR3 covers 14 residues. The CDR3 region is CAISEDRVADTQYF. The CDR3 DNA reads as TGTGCCATCAGTGAAGACAGGGTCGCAGATACGCAGTATTTT.

This clonotype is labeled large. This chain connects TRBV7-6 to TRBJ2-5; D possibly matches TRBD1 or TRBD2 (5 bases each). V was clipped by 4 bases and J by 5 bases, with 14 bases between them. The CDR3 runs 14 residues. Germline CDR1 is SGHVS and CDR2 is FNYEAQ. The CDR3, as DNA: TGTGCCAGCAGCTCCCCGTACGGGGCGGAGACCCAGTACTTC. Its translation: CASSSPYGAETQYF.

In this sample, this clonotype is large. This chain uses TRBV29-1 with TRBJ1-3, with D perhaps TRBD1 (6 bases). The CDR3 is made up of 13 amino acids. V gave up 5 bases and J gave up 0 bases, with 8 bases separating them. Germline CDR1 SQVTM, CDR2 ANQGSEA. CDR3: CSVWTDSGNTIYF. As DNA, the CDR3 is TGCAGCGTTTGGACAGACTCTGGAAACACCATATATTTT.

Relative to its sample, this clonotype is large. This rearrangement joins TRBV12-3 or TRBV12-4 to TRBJ2-5; D perhaps matches TRBD2 (5 bases). The CDR3 consists of 17 residues. Trimming pared 5 bases from V and 0 bases from J, leaving 19 bases between. This chain's CDR3 is CASSPGQGGTNQETQYF. The CDR3 DNA sequence: TGTGCCAGCAGTCCGGGCCAAGGAGGCACTAACCAAGAGACCCAGTACTTC.

This clonotype rates as medium-sized. The chain joins TRBV7-9 to TRBJ2-5; 8 bases align to TRBD2. CDR1 is SEHNR and CDR2 is FQNEAQ in the germline V gene (reference sequence). There are 14 residues in the CDR3. V was pared by 2 bases and J by 4 bases, with 3 bases of the junction left unmatched. As DNA, the CDR3 is TGTGCCAGCAGCTTATCGACTAGCGCAGAGACCCAGTACTTC. This sequence encodes CASSLSTSAETQYF. The full variable domain, in which reference TRBV7-9 and TRBJ2-5 provide the parts outside the CDR3, is DTGVSQNPRHKITKRGQNVTFRCDPISEHNRLYWYRQTLGQGPEFLTYFQNEAQLEKSRLLSDRFSAERPKGSFSTLEIQRTEQGDSAMYLCASSLSTSAETQYFGPGTRLLVL.

The gene calls are TRBV20-1 and TRBJ1-1, with D possibly being TRBD1 (5 bases). Trimming removed 0 bases at V and 6 bases at J, with 11 bases between. Germline loops: CDR1 DFQATT, CDR2 SNEGSKA (reference sequence). This CDR3 region has 13 residues. CDR3 in amino acids: CSARETRGAEAFF. Here the CDR3 DNA reads TGCAGTGCTAGAGAGACCCGGGGGGCTGAAGCTTTCTTT.

This clonotype is labeled large. The V call is TRBV7-2, the J call TRBJ2-7; TRBD2 might be the D (6 bases). Germline assignment: CDR1 SGHTA and CDR2 FQGNSA. With 1 base removed from V and 4 bases from J, the gap between germline ends came to 11 bases. This CDR3 has 14 residues. The CDR3 DNA sequence: TGTGCCAGCAGCTTAGGGGGAGGAGTTTACGAGCAGTACTTC. Translated: CASSLGGGVYEQYF.

This clonotype counts as large. The chain carries TRBV28 and TRBJ2-3; the D is unclear. The CDR3 extends over 14 amino acids. The germline CDR1 and CDR2 sequences are MDHEN and SYDVKM. Trimming took 5 bases from V and 2 from J, leaving 11 bases between them. The DNA for the CDR3 is TGTGCCAGCAGTCCCTCCATAGTCACAGATACGCAGTATTTT. It yields the protein CASSPSIVTDTQYF.

The V and J genes are TRBV7-9 and TRBJ1-2, with TRBD1 as a possible D gene (6 bases). The length of the CDR3 is 15 residues. CDR1 is SEHNR, CDR2 FQNEAQ, per germline (reference sequence). Trimming removed 0 bases from V and 0 bases from J, with 8 bases in between. The CDR3 DNA is TGTGCCAGCAGCTTAGCAGGGGGAACTAACTATGGCTACACCTTC. Residues: CASSLAGGTNYGYTF. Full variable domain (outside the CDR3, taken from reference TRBV7-9 and TRBJ1-2): DTGVSQNPRHKITKRGQNVTFRCDPISEHNRLYWYRQTLGQGPEFLTYFQNEAQLEKSRLLSDRFSAERPKGSFSTLEIQRTEQGDSAMYLCASSLAGGTNYGYTFGSGTRLTVV.

The chain is built from TRBV6-5 and TRBJ1-2; 7 positions agree with TRBD1. The CDR3 length is 13 residues. V lost 6 bases and J lost 4; bases outside the gene matches: 5. Germline V gene data show CDR1 as MNHEY and CDR2 as SVGAGI. CDR3 DNA: TGTGCCAGCAGACAAACAGGGGCCTATGGCTACACCTTC. Translation: CASRQTGAYGYTF.

V usage is TRBV28 and J usage is TRBJ2-2; weak D call: TRBD2 (5 bases). Germline-derived CDR1 and CDR2 are MDHEN and SYDVKM. The CDR3 has 14 amino acids. V was trimmed by 2 bases and J by 4 bases, leaving 8 bases between them. CDR3 sequence: CASSLGGSTGELFF. The CDR3 DNA sequence: TGTGCCAGCAGTTTAGGTGGGAGCACCGGGGAGCTGTTTTTT.

In its sample, this clonotype ranks as large (0.1 to 1%). CDR3 residues: CASSYSEDPNTEAFF. The CDR3 DNA follows: TGTGCCAGCAGTTACTCGGAGGATCCGAACACTGAAGCTTTCTTT. The V call is TRBV6-5, the J call TRBJ1-1; D is undetermined. The germline V gene has CDR1 MNHEY and CDR2 SVGAGI. The V and J ends lost 0 bases and 1 base respectively, with 9 bases between them. CDR3 length: 15 amino acids.

The sample holds a few counts of this clonotype. The rearrangement uses TRBV7-9 and TRBJ1-2; 8 positions agree with TRBD1. Germline lookup yields CDR1 SEHNR and CDR2 FQNEAQ (reference sequence). This CDR3 has 13 amino acids. Trimming took 4 bases from V and 8 from J; bases not matched to a gene: 6. CDR3 protein: CASSSQGAWGYTF. In DNA, the CDR3 is TGTGCCAGCAGCTCCCAGGGGGCGTGGGGCTACACCTTC.

The chain has TRBV9 and TRBJ2-4; TRBD1 is a possible D gene (5 bases). V was trimmed by 1 base and J by 8 bases, leaving 10 bases between them. CDR1 SGDLS and CDR2 YYNGEE come from the germline V gene. CDR3 length: 13 residues. The CDR3 nucleotides read TGTGCCAGCAGCGTACAGGGTGTTGACATTCAGTACTTC. The encoded protein is CASSVQGVDIQYF.

The table lists this clonotype with a few counts. The rearrangement links TRBV7-8 to TRBJ2-1; D is possibly TRBD1 (6 bases). The CDR3 loop spans 15 amino acids. The germline gives CDR1 SGHVS, CDR2 FQNEAQ. Trimming shortened V by 1 base and J by 0 bases, and 7 bases separated the two germline ends. In DNA form, the CDR3 reads TGTGCCAGCAGCTTAGTAGGGGGCTCCTACAATGAGCAGTTCTTC. Amino acid sequence: CASSLVGGSYNEQFF. Complete variable domain (other parts from reference TRBV7-8 and TRBJ2-1): GAGVSQSPRYKVAKRGQDVALRCDPISGHVSLFWYQQALGQGPEFLTYFQNEAQLDKSGLPSDRFFAERPEGSVSTLKIQRTQQEDSAVYLCASSLVGGSYNEQFFGPGTRLTVL.